The 27 T cell receptor beta chains below come from one sample, sequenced in a study of blood T cell repertoires in COVID-19. Data came from immunoSEQ multiplex PCR; TCRdb stores just in-frame clones and leaves some out. The repertoire holds about 200,000 clones, 70% to 90% seen once, with about 5% in the top ten. Specimen: peripheral blood. Receptor source: a woman aged 35 to 49 with acute or convalescent COVID-19.

The chain recombines TRBV7-2 with TRBJ1-1; D is undetermined. This CDR3 contains 13 residues. Trimming shortened V by 1 base and J by 2 bases, and 5 bases separated the two germline ends. Germline V gene data show CDR1 as SGHTA and CDR2 as FQGNSA. The CDR3, as DNA: TGTGCCAGCAGCTTAGGACAAAACACTGAAGCTTTCTTT. Its protein product is CASSLGQNTEAFF.

This clone was detected only once. This sequence joins TRBV29-1 and TRBJ1-2; 12 bases match TRBD1. This CDR3 spans 16 amino acids. J was trimmed by 5 bases and V by 7 bases; bases with no gene match: 14. Germline CDR1 SQVTM, CDR2 ANQGSEA. The DNA for the CDR3 is TGCAGCGCAAACCCCGCGGGACAGGGGGCATCTTATGGCTACACCTTC. Amino acid sequence: CSANPAGQGASYGYTF.

This CDR3 reads CASSYQEDQPQHF. CDR3 sequence (DNA): TGCGCCAGCAGCTATCAGGAGGATCAGCCCCAGCATTTT. The chain combines TRBV4-1 with TRBJ1-5; D not resolved. V gave up 5 bases and J gave up 5 bases, with 10 bases separating them. Per the germline V gene, CDR1 is MGHRA and CDR2 is YSYEKL. This CDR3 comprises 13 residues.

This clone was observed once. The V and J genes are TRBV5-1 and TRBJ1-4; 7 bases agree with TRBD1. The CDR3 runs 14 residues. Germline CDR1 SGHRS, CDR2 YFSETQ. V was pared by 0 bases and J by 8 bases, with 4 bases of the junction left unmatched. The CDR3 DNA follows: TGCGCCAGCAGCTTGGGGGCAGGGGGAGAAAAACTGTTTTTT. Its protein product is CASSLGAGGEKLFF.

The CDR3 nucleotides read TGTGCCAGCAGCTTTCCCTCGTCGGGACAGGGTAAATATGGCTACACCTTC. Its translation: CASSFPSSGQGKYGYTF. The chain joins TRBV9 to TRBJ1-2; 9 nucleotides line up with TRBD1. The V gene end was trimmed by 4 bases and the J gene end by 5 bases; junction bases not matched to a gene: 15. The V gene's germline CDR1 is SGDLS and CDR2 YYNGEE. The length of the CDR3 is 17 residues.

This clone showed up just a few times. The chain carries TRBV30 and TRBJ2-5; 7 bases match TRBD1. This CDR3 is 13 amino acids long. V lost 4 bases, J lost 1 base, and 3 bases stayed unmatched. Germline assignment: CDR1 GTSNPN and CDR2 SVGIG (reference sequence). The CDR3 nucleotides are TGTGCCTGGAACCGGGACAGCCAAGAGACCCAGTACTTC. It is translated as CAWNRDSQETQYF.

CDR3 protein: CASSLGQGGNYGYTF. In nucleotides, the CDR3 is TGTGCCAGCAGCTTGGGACAGGGAGGTAACTATGGCTACACCTTC. V usage is TRBV5-4 and J usage is TRBJ1-2; 7 positions match TRBD1. Germline assignment: CDR1 SGHNT and CDR2 YYREEE (reference sequence). The CDR3 extends over 15 amino acids. V dropped 0 bases and J dropped 1; count of bases not matched to a gene: 3.

The chain has TRBV3-1 (or the pseudogene TRBV3-2) and TRBJ1-1; D is unresolved. This CDR3 comprises 13 residues. CDR1 LGHDT and CDR2 YNNKEL come from the germline V gene (reference sequence). V lost 4 bases and J 11 bases, leaving 17 bases between the germline ends. In nucleotides, the CDR3 is TGTGCCAGCAGCCGCGTAAGGGAAGGAGGCGCTTTCTTT. Protein sequence: CASSRVREGGAFF.

The chain carries TRBV3-1 (or the pseudogene TRBV3-2) and TRBJ1-3, with 7 bases matching TRBD1. Germline V gives CDR1 LGHDT, CDR2 YNNKEL (reference sequence). Trimming removed 0 bases from V and 7 bases from J; junction bases left unmatched: 12. The length of the CDR3 is 17 residues. DNA of the CDR3: TGTGCCAGCAGCCAAGATTCATTAAGGGACAGAAGGAACACCATATATTTT. Its translation: CASSQDSLRDRRNTIYF.

The chain is built from TRBV29-1 and TRBJ2-3, with D possibly being TRBD2 (6 bases). The CDR3 is 18 amino acids. Trimming took off 6 bases at V and 6 bases at J, with 31 bases between the two ends. The V gene's germline CDR1 is SQVTM and CDR2 ANQGSEA. CDR3 DNA sequence: TGCAGCGTGACGGGATTAGGGACTCCTCTAGAACCTCGGGATACGCAGTATTTT. The encoded protein is CSVTGLGTPLEPRDTQYF.

This chain uses TRBV5-1 with TRBJ1-6; 7 bases map to TRBD1. The CDR3 covers 16 residues. CDR1 is SGHRS and CDR2 is YFSETQ in the germline V gene. J gave up 7 bases and V 0 bases, and 7 bases lay outside the gene matches. CDR3 bases: TGCGCCAGCAGCTTGGGGAGACAGGGTGGCAATTCACCCCTCCACTTT. This sequence encodes CASSLGRQGGNSPLHF.

The chain links TRBV5-1 to TRBJ1-6; tentative D call: TRBD1 (5 bases). Between the trimmed V and J ends, which lost 2 bases and 8 bases, there was a span of 8 bases. The CDR3 runs to 13 residues. Per the germline V gene, CDR1 is SGHRS and CDR2 is YFSETQ. Here the CDR3 DNA reads TGCGCCAGCAGCTTTGAAGGGGATTCACCCCTCCACTTT. It codes for CASSFEGDSPLHF.

Here the CDR3 DNA reads TGTGCCAGCAGCTTAGAGGCAGGGGGTTCCTACGAGCAGTACGTC. As protein: CASSLEAGGSYEQYV. V is TRBV7-8 and J is TRBJ2-7, with TRBD1 identical over 7 bases. Germline CDR1 SGHVS, CDR2 FQNEAQ. V dropped 1 base and J dropped 1; count of bases not matched to a gene: 4. CDR3 length: 15 amino acids.

This rearrangement joins TRBV4-1 to TRBJ1-2, with 10 bases fitting TRBD1. Germline lookup yields CDR1 MGHRA and CDR2 YSYEKL. J was trimmed by 0 bases and V by 2 bases; bases with no gene match: 6. The CDR3 runs 17 residues. The CDR3 DNA reads TGCGCCAGCAGCCAACCCGGGACAGGGGTGTCTAACTATGGCTACACCTTC. It is translated as CASSQPGTGVSNYGYTF.

The sample holds one count of this clone. Different DNA sequences within this sample yield the same CDR3. V gene TRBV7-9 combines with J gene TRBJ2-7; maybe TRBD2 (7 bases). CDR3 length equals 14 residues. Trimming pared 1 base from V and 2 bases from J, leaving 9 bases between. CDR1 and CDR2 (germline): SEHNR, FQNEAQ (reference sequence). CDR3 in amino acids: CASSLGGGAYEQYV. Here the CDR3 DNA reads TGTGCCAGCAGCTTAGGAGGGGGGGCCTACGAGCAGTACGTC.

The genes are TRBV5-4 and TRBJ2-1; D uncertain. This CDR3 contains 15 residues. CDR1 and CDR2 (germline): SGHNT, YYREEE (reference sequence). With 0 bases removed from V and 8 bases from J, the gap between germline ends came to 15 bases. CDR3 region: CASSLEVEIPDEQFF. Written as DNA, the CDR3 is TGTGCCAGCAGCTTGGAGGTGGAGATCCCCGATGAGCAGTTCTTC.

The chain uses TRBV5-1 and TRBJ1-4, with a tentative D call TRBD1 (5 bases). This CDR3 is 15 amino acids long. Germline V gene lookup returns CDR1 SGHRS and CDR2 YFSETQ. Trimming stripped 0 bases from V and 5 bases from J, with 11 bases between. The CDR3 is CASSLGLGGNEKLFF. The CDR3 DNA reads as TGCGCCAGCAGCTTGGGGCTGGGGGGGAATGAAAAACTGTTTTTT.

This clone was recorded once. DNA of the CDR3: TGCAGCGTTGAAGGGCCGGGCACTGAAGCTTTCTTT. This encodes CSVEGPGTEAFF. This chain connects TRBV29-1 to TRBJ1-1; D remains unclear. The germline V gene encodes CDR1 SQVTM and CDR2 ANQGSEA. V was shortened by 1 base and J by 4 bases, with 7 bases between the two germline ends. This CDR3 has 12 amino acids.

Of note for this clone: The same CDR3 also results from other DNA sequences found in this sample. This chain joins TRBV30 and TRBJ1-3; D unclear. There are 12 residues in the CDR3. Germline-derived CDR1 and CDR2 are GTSNPN and SVGIG (reference sequence). With 0 bases removed from V and 6 bases from J, the gap between germline ends came to 6 bases. This chain's CDR3 is CAWSVAPNTIYF. CDR3 DNA sequence: TGTGCCTGGAGTGTGGCACCAAACACCATATATTTT.

The J gene is TRBJ1-2, the V gene TRBV11-2, with 8 bases identical to TRBD1. V trimming: 5 bases; J trimming: 0 bases; junction bases outside the gene matches: 8. The CDR3 covers 16 residues. Germline-derived CDR1 and CDR2 are SGHAT and FQNNGV. The CDR3 loop reads CASSTGQDLANYGYTF. CDR3 in DNA: TGTGCCAGCAGCACGGGACAGGACTTAGCTAACTATGGCTACACCTTC.

V and J are TRBV5-8 and TRBJ1-5; tentative D call: TRBD1 (6 bases). CDR1 is SGHTS and CDR2 is YDEGEE in the germline V gene. Deletions cut 0 bases from V and 4 bases from J, with 17 bases between. There are 17 residues in the CDR3. The CDR3 nucleotides read TGTGCCAGCAGCTTGGCCCGTGGGGGGGCCACAAATCAGCCCCAGCATTTT. It encodes CASSLARGGATNQPQHF.

The CDR3 spells CASSLVLSSGGIGETQYF. For the CDR3, the DNA is TGTGCCAGCAGCTTAGTTCTGTCTAGCGGGGGAATAGGAGAGACCCAGTACTTC. This chain uses TRBV7-7 with TRBJ2-5; 10 bases align to TRBD2. CDR3 length equals 18 residues. Germline lookup yields CDR1 SSHAT and CDR2 FNYEAQ (reference sequence). V shed 1 base, J shed 4 bases, and the junction held 12 bases outside the gene matches.

This chain joins TRBV9 and TRBJ1-1, with 8 positions matching TRBD1. Trimming at V came to 4 bases and at J to 5 bases, leaving 10 bases not matched to a gene. Germline CDR1 and CDR2: SGDLS and YYNGEE. The length of the CDR3 is 15 residues. In DNA form, the CDR3 reads TGTGCCAGCAGCCTGAGGACAGGGTATGGTACTGAAGCTTTCTTT. Translation gives CASSLRTGYGTEAFF.

The chain joins TRBV25-1 to TRBJ2-1; 9 bases fit TRBD2. V shed 0 bases and J 5 bases; nucleotides not matched to a gene: 5. Germline CDR1 reads MGHDK; CDR2 reads SYGVNS. This CDR3 comprises 16 residues. As DNA, the CDR3 is TGTGCCAGCAGTGAATACGGCCTAGCGGGGCACAATGAGCAGTTCTTC. Translated: CASSEYGLAGHNEQFF.

V usage is TRBV5-1 and J usage is TRBJ2-3, with 8 positions matching TRBD2. J gave up 0 bases and V 0 bases, and 3 bases lay outside the gene matches. The CDR3 runs to 16 residues. The germline CDR1 and CDR2 sequences are SGHRS and YFSETQ. For the CDR3, the DNA is TGCGCCAGCAGCTTGGATAGCGGGGCAAGCACAGATACGCAGTATTTT. Translated: CASSLDSGASTDTQYF.

J is TRBJ2-3 and V is TRBV5-1; TRBD1 matches 11 bases. Trimming at V came to 5 bases and at J to 4 bases, leaving 12 bases not matched to a gene. Germline-derived CDR1 and CDR2 are SGHRS and YFSETQ. This CDR3 contains 17 residues. The CDR3 DNA reads as TGCGCCAGCAGTTTATCAGCCGGGACAGGGGGATCAGATACGCAGTATTTT. Translation: CASSLSAGTGGSDTQYF.

The CDR3 sequence: CASSWTGTGGAAGQETQYF. CDR3 DNA sequence: TGCGCCAGCAGCTGGACCGGGACTGGAGGGGCCGCCGGCCAAGAGACCCAGTACTTC. The chain is built from TRBV5-1 and TRBJ2-5; tentatively, D is TRBD2 (6 bases). Looked up from germline, CDR1 is SGHRS and CDR2 is YFSETQ. CDR3 length: 19 amino acids. The V end was cut by 3 bases, the J end by 1 base, with 25 bases between. Combining the CDR3 with reference TRBV5-1 and TRBJ2-5 gives the whole variable domain KAGVTQTPRYLIKTRGQQVTLSCSPISGHRSVSWYQQTPGQGLQFLFEYFSETQRNKGNFPGRFSGRQFSNSRSEMNVSTLELGDSALYLCASSWTGTGGAAGQETQYFGPGTRLLVL.